These 3 T cell receptor beta chains originate from one sample sequenced in a study of T-cell reconstitution after alpha-beta-depleted transplantation in children. Unique molecular identifiers were incorporated into the prepared TCRbeta library. TCRdb recomputed calls from the PCR reads with MiXCR, one row per CDR3 protein. Among some 300,000 distinct CDR3 sequences, approximately 10% were seen once, and the ten largest hold 2.4%. The input for sequencing was PBMCs from the stem cell graft donor, taken from the stem cell graft. The receptors come from a human donor who donated a stem cell graft to a child with acute lymphoblastic leukemia.

The chain links TRBV7-2 to TRBJ2-7, with no clear D. V lost 5 bases and J lost 0, with 8 bases in between. The germline CDR1 and CDR2 sequences are SGHTA and FQGNSA. The CDR3 is 13 amino acids. CDR3 nucleotides: TGTGCCAGCAGCAACCCTAACTCCTACGAGCAGTACTTC. Translated: CASSNPNSYEQYF. Combining the CDR3 with reference TRBV7-2 and TRBJ2-7 gives the whole variable domain GAGVSQSPSNKVTEKGKDVELRCDPISGHTALYWYRQSLGQGLEFLIYFQGNSAPDKSGLPSDRFSAERTGGSVSTLTIQRTQQEDSAVYLCASSNPNSYEQYFGPGTRLTVT.

This clonotype was picked up many times. The chain links TRBV20-1 to TRBJ2-5; D remains ambiguous. The V end lost 2 bases, the J end lost 3 bases, and 13 bases lay between the germline ends. Germline loops: CDR1 DFQATT, CDR2 SNEGSKA (reference sequence). This CDR3 is 14 amino acids long. CDR3 DNA: TGCAGTGCTAGACCGGGCCAGGCCAAAGAGACCCAGTACTTC. This gives the protein CSARPGQAKETQYF.

This clonotype came up a few times. The chain is built from TRBV11-2 and TRBJ1-4, with D maybe TRBD1 (5 bases). The length of the CDR3 is 16 residues. Between the trimmed V and J ends, which lost 5 bases and 1 base, there was a span of 14 bases. In germline, CDR1 is SGHAT, CDR2 FQNNGV. The CDR3 region has the DNA TGTGCCAGCAGCCGTCCTGGTGGGGGAACTAATGAAAAACTGTTTTTT. It is translated as CASSRPGGGTNEKLFF.